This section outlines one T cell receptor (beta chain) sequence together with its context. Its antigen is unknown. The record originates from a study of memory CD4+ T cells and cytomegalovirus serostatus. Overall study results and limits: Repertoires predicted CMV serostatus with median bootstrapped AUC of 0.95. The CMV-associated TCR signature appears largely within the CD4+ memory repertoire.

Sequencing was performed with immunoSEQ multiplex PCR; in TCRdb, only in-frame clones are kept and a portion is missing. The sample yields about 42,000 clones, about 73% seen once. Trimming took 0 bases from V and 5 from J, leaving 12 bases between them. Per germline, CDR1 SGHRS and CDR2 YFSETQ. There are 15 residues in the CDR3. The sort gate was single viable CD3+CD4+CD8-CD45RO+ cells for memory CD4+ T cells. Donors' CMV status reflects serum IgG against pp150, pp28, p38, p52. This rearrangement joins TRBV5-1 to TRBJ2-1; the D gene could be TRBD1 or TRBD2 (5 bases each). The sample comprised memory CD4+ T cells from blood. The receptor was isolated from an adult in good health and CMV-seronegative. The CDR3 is CASSLDTGTHNEQFF. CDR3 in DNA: TGCGCCAGCAGCTTGGATACGGGGACCCACAATGAGCAGTTCTTC.